Many counts were recorded for the clone carrying this TCR beta chain. This sample is drawn from a study of CD8+CD57+ T cells in acquired aplastic anemia. Previously, flow cytometry had revealed CD8+CD57+ cell expansion in the patients chosen for sequencing. This CDR3 has 14 amino acids. Trimming removed 8 bases at V and 8 bases at J, with 15 bases between. Germline CDR1 and CDR2: KGHDR and SFDVKD. Investigators profiled TCR beta VDJ and CDR3 from genomic DNA template. In TCRdb, the reads were re-called with MiXCR into one record per CDR3 protein. The table has under 350,000 distinct CDR3 sequences, 56% seen once.

The source material was sorted CD4+, CD8+, or CD8+CD57+ T cells (not recorded which) from PBMCs. This sequence originates from a human donor with aplastic anemia. The chain joins TRBV24-1 to TRBJ1-6; D gene uncertain. The CDR3 DNA sequence: TGTGCCACCAATGTAAGGCAGGTTGATTCACCCCTCCACTTT. It codes for CATNVRQVDSPLHF.